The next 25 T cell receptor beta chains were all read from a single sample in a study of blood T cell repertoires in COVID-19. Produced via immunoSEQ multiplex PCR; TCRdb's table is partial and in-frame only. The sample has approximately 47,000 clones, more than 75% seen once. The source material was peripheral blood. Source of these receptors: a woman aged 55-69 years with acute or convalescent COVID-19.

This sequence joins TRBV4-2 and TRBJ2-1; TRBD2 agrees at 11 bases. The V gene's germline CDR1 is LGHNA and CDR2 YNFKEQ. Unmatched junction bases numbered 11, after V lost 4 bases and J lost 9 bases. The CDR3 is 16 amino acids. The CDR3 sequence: CASSPTTSGASGEQFF. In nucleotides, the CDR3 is TGTGCCAGCAGCCCTACGACTAGCGGGGCGTCGGGTGAGCAGTTCTTC.

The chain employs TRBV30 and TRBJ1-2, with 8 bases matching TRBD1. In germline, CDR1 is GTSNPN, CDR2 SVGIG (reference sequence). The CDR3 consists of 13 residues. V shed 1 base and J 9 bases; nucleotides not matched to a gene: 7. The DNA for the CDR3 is TGTGCCTGGAGTGAGGGGGCAGGGGGCAGCTACACCTTC. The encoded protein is CAWSEGAGGSYTF. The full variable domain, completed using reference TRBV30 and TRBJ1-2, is SQTIHQWPATLVQPVGSPLSLECTVEGTSNPNLYWYRQAAGRGLQLLFYSVGIGQISSEVPQNLSASRPQDRQFILSSKKLLLSDSGFYLCAWSEGAGGSYTFGSGTRLTVV.

The chain's CDR3 is CASSLVAPRGTGELFF. CDR3 nucleotides: TGCGCCAGCAGCTTGGTGGCCCCCCGCGGCACCGGGGAGCTGTTTTTT. The J gene is TRBJ2-2, the V gene TRBV5-1; unclear D gene. V was trimmed by 0 bases and J by 4 bases, leaving 13 bases between them. The CDR3 contains 16 residues. The V gene's germline CDR1 is SGHRS and CDR2 YFSETQ.

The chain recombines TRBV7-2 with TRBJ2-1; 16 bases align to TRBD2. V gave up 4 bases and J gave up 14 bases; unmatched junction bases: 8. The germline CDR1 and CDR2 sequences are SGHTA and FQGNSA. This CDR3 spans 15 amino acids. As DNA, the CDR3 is TGTGCCAGCAGCTCACCGGGACTAGCGGGGGGGTCGGAGTTCTTC. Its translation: CASSSPGLAGGSEFF.

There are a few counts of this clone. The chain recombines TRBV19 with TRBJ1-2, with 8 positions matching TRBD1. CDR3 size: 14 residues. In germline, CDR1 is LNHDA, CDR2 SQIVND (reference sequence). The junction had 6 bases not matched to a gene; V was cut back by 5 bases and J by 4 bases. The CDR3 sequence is CASSPDRGLYGYTF. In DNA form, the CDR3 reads TGTGCCAGTAGTCCAGACAGGGGCCTCTATGGCTACACCTTC.

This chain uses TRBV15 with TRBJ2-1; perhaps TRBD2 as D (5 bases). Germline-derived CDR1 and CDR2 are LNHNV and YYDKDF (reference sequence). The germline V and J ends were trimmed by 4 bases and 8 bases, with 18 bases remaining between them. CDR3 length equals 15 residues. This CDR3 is CATSNYGLKWDEQFF. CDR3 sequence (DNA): TGTGCCACCAGCAATTATGGACTCAAATGGGATGAGCAGTTCTTC.

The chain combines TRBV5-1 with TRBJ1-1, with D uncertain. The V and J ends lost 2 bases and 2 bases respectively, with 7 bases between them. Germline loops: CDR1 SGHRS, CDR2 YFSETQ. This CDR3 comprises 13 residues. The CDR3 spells CASSFQENTEAFF. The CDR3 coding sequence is TGCGCCAGCAGCTTTCAGGAAAACACTGAAGCTTTCTTT. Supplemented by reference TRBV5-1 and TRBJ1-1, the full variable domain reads KAGVTQTPRYLIKTRGQQVTLSCSPISGHRSVSWYQQTPGQGLQFLFEYFSETQRNKGNFPGRFSGRQFSNSRSEMNVSTLELGDSALYLCASSFQENTEAFFGQGTRLTVV.

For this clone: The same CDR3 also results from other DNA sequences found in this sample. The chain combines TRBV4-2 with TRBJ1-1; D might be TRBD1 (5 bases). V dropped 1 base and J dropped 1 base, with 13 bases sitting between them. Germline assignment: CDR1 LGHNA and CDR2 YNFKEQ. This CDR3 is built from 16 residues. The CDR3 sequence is CASSQVPPGRNTEAFF. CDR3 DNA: TGTGCCAGCAGCCAAGTACCCCCAGGGCGGAACACTGAAGCTTTCTTT.

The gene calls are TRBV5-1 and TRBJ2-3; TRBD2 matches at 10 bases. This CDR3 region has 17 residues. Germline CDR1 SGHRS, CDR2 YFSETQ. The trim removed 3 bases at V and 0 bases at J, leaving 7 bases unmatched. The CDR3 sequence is CASSSAGLAASTDTQYF. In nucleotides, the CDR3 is TGCGCCAGCAGCTCCGCTGGACTAGCGGCTAGCACAGATACGCAGTATTTT.

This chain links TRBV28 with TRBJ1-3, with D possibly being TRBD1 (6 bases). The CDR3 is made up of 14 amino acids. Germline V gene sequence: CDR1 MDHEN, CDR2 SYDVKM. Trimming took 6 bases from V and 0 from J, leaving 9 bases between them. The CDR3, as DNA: TGTGCCAGCAGAACAGGGAGCTCTGGAAACACCATATATTTT. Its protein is CASRTGSSGNTIYF.

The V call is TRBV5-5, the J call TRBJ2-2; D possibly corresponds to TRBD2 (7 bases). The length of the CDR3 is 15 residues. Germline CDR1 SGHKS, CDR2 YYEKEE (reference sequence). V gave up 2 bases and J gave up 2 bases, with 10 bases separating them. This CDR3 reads CASSFTGGNTGELFF. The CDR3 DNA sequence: TGTGCCAGCAGCTTCACGGGGGGCAACACCGGGGAGCTGTTTTTT.

The CDR3 sequence: CASSPTTGGYGYTF. In DNA, the CDR3 is TGTGCCAGTAGTCCCACGACGGGGGGTTATGGCTACACCTTC. The chain is built from TRBV19 and TRBJ1-2, with TRBD1 as a possible D gene (5 bases). This CDR3 region has 14 residues. Germline assignment: CDR1 LNHDA and CDR2 SQIVND (reference sequence). V lost 5 bases to trimming and J lost 5 bases, with 15 bases between them.

The CDR3 coding sequence is TGTGCCTGGAGATTGCGCACTGAAGCTTTCTTT. As protein: CAWRLRTEAFF. The V and J genes are TRBV30 and TRBJ1-1; D not certain. Germline V gene lookup returns CDR1 GTSNPN and CDR2 SVGIG (reference sequence). Trimming took 3 bases from V and 4 from J, leaving 6 bases between them. The CDR3 loop spans 11 amino acids.

Here the CDR3 DNA reads TGTGCCATCAGTGACGGACAGGGGGTTTACGAGCAGTACTTC. It translates to CAISDGQGVYEQYF. The J gene is TRBJ2-7, the V gene TRBV10-3, with TRBD1 identical over 10 bases. Germline V gene sequence: CDR1 ENHRY, CDR2 SYGVKD. V shed 3 bases, J shed 4 bases, and the junction held 3 bases outside the gene matches. The CDR3 has 14 amino acids.

CDR3 in DNA: TGCGCCAGCAGCTTGGTGGCGGACATGAACACTGAAGCTTTCTTT. It codes for CASSLVADMNTEAFF. This rearrangement joins TRBV5-1 to TRBJ1-1; D may be TRBD1 (5 bases). From germline, CDR1 is SGHRS and CDR2 YFSETQ. This CDR3 has 15 residues. V was cut by 0 bases and J by 0 bases, with 9 bases left in between.

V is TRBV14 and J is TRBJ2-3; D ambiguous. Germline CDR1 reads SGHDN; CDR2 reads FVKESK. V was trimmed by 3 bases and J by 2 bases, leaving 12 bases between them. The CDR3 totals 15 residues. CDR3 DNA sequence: TGTGCCAGCAGCCAGAGAATATCCGCCACAGATACGCAGTATTTT. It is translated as CASSQRISATDTQYF. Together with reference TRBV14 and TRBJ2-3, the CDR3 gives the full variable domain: EAGVTQFPSHSVIEKGQTVTLRCDPISGHDNLYWYRRVMGKEIKFLLHFVKESKQDESGMPNNRFLAERTGGTYSTLKVQPAELEDSGVYFCASSQRISATDTQYFGPGTRLTVL.

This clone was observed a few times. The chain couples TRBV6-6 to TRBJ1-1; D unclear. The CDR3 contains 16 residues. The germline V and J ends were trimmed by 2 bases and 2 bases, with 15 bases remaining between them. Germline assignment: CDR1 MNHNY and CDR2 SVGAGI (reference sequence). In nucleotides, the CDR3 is TGTGCCAGCAGTTACCTTCGGGTGAGCTTCAACACTGAAGCTTTCTTT. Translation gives CASSYLRVSFNTEAFF.

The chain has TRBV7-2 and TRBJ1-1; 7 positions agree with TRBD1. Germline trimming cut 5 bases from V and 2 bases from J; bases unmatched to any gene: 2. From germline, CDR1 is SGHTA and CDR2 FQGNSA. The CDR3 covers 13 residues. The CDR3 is CASSGQANTEAFF. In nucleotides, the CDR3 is TGTGCCAGCAGCGGACAGGCCAACACTGAAGCTTTCTTT. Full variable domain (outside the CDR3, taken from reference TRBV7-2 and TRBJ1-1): GAGVSQSPSNKVTEKGKDVELRCDPISGHTALYWYRQSLGQGLEFLIYFQGNSAPDKSGLPSDRFSAERTGGSVSTLTIQRTQQEDSAVYLCASSGQANTEAFFGQGTRLTVV.

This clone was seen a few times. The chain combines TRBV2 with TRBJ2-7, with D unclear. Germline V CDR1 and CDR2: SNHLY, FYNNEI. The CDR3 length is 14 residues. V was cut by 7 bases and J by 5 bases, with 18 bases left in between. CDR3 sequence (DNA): TGTGCCAGCAATCCTGACCCGGGTCGGCACGAGCAGTACTTC. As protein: CASNPDPGRHEQYF. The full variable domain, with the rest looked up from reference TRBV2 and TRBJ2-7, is EPEVTQTPSHQVTQMGQEVILRCVPISNHLYFYWYRQILGQKVEFLVSFYNNEISEKSEIFDDQFSVERPDGSNFTLKIRSTKLEDSAMYFCASNPDPGRHEQYFGPGTRLTVT.

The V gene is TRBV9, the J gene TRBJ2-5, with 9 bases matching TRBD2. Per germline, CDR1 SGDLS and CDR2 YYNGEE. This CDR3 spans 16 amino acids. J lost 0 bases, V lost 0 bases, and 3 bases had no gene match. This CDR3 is CASSVGTSGYQETQYF. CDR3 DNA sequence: TGTGCCAGCAGCGTAGGCACTAGCGGGTACCAAGAGACCCAGTACTTC.

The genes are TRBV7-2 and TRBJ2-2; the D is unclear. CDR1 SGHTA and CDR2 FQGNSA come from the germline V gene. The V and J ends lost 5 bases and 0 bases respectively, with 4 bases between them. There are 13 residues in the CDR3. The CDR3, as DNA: TGTGCCAGCAGCAAGCCGAACACCGGGGAGCTGTTTTTT. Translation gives CASSKPNTGELFF.

The CDR3 nucleotides read TGCGCCAGCAGCCCATACCTGGGACAGGGATTCGACGGCTACACCTTC. Amino acids: CASSPYLGQGFDGYTF. This chain joins TRBV4-1 and TRBJ1-2; 9 bases map to TRBD1. The CDR3 runs 16 residues. The J segment lost 8 bases and the V segment lost 4 bases, leaving 14 bases of the junction unmatched. CDR1 MGHRA and CDR2 YSYEKL come from the germline V gene.

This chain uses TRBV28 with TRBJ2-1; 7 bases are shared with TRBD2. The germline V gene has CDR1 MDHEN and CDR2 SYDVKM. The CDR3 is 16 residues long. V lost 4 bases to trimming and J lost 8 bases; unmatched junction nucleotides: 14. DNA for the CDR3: TGTGCCAGCAGTTCCTCGCAGCGGGGCAGGACACATGAGCAGTTCTTC. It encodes CASSSSQRGRTHEQFF.

CDR3 amino acids: CASRRTGQNIQYF. For the CDR3, the DNA is TGTGCCAGCCGTAGGACAGGACAAAACATTCAGTACTTC. This rearrangement joins TRBV12-3 or TRBV12-4 to TRBJ2-4, with TRBD1 matching over 7 bases. The CDR3 runs to 13 residues. V trimming: 8 bases; J trimming: 5 bases; junction bases outside the gene matches: 6.

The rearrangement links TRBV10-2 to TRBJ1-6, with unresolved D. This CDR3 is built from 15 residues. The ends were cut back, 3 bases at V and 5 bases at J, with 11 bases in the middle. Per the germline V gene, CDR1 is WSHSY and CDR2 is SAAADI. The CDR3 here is CASSDIVRDNSPLHF. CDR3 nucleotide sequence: TGCGCCAGCAGTGACATAGTAAGAGATAATTCACCCCTCCACTTT.